Presented here are 29 T cell receptor beta chains from one specimen sequenced in a study of T cells in tuberculosis. TCRdb keeps only in-frame clones here, not all; method: immunoSEQ multiplex PCR. The sample shows 26,000 or so clones, nearly 90% of them seen only once. What was sequenced was PBMCs. The receptors were sampled from a donor aged 5-35 years with latent tuberculosis or without tuberculosis infection.

The chain recombines TRBV27 with TRBJ1-2; 8 bases agree with TRBD1. There are 15 residues in the CDR3. Unmatched junction bases numbered 5, after V lost 5 bases and J lost 0 bases. In germline, CDR1 is MNHEY, CDR2 SMNVEV (reference sequence). Here the CDR3 reads CASSTYRGANYGYTF. CDR3 bases: TGTGCCAGCAGTACCTACAGGGGGGCTAACTATGGCTACACCTTC.

The chain combines TRBV28 with TRBJ1-1, with a possible D match to TRBD1 (5 bases). V lost 4 bases to trimming and J lost 6 bases, with 21 bases between them. The length of the CDR3 is 16 residues. Germline V gene lookup returns CDR1 MDHEN and CDR2 SYDVKM. CDR3 in amino acids: CASSSPNPGGGAEAFF. The CDR3 DNA follows: TGTGCCAGCAGTTCACCCAACCCGGGGGGTGGTGCTGAAGCTTTCTTT.

The chain has TRBV4-3 and TRBJ1-4; TRBD1 might be the D (6 bases). From germline, CDR1 is LGHNA and CDR2 YSLEER. The CDR3 covers 16 residues. Trimming pared 0 bases from V and 6 bases from J, leaving 14 bases between. CDR3 in amino acids: CASSQEGDRSDEKLFF. The CDR3 coding sequence is TGCGCCAGCAGCCAAGAGGGAGACAGGTCCGATGAAAAACTGTTTTTT.

V is TRBV6-1 and J is TRBJ1-1; D gene ambiguous. Deletions cut 2 bases from V and 1 base from J, with 20 bases between. The germline V gene has CDR1 MNHNS and CDR2 SASEGT. The CDR3 extends over 18 amino acids. CDR3 residues: CASSEWVARSRGNTEAFF. The CDR3 coding sequence is TGTGCCAGCAGTGAATGGGTTGCTCGTTCGAGAGGGAACACTGAAGCTTTCTTT.

The chain joins TRBV28 to TRBJ2-1; D might be TRBD1 (7 bases). V dropped 4 bases and J dropped 1 base, with 8 bases sitting between them. CDR1 MDHEN and CDR2 SYDVKM come from the germline V gene. The CDR3 consists of 14 residues. The CDR3 bases are TGTGCCAGCAGTTCAGGGGGGTCCTACAATGAGCAGTTCTTC. This codes for CASSSGGSYNEQFF.

The rearrangement joins TRBV6-4 to TRBJ2-3; 9 bases are a match to TRBD2. This CDR3 is built from 16 residues. With V trimmed by 0 bases and J by 2 bases, 3 bases remained unmatched. Germline V CDR1 and CDR2: MRHNA, SNTAGT. CDR3 in amino acids: CASSDSAGGATDTQYF. The CDR3 bases are TGTGCCAGCAGTGACTCAGCGGGGGGCGCCACAGATACGCAGTATTTT.

The rearrangement links TRBV9 to TRBJ2-1, with 12 bases aligning to TRBD2. Per the germline V gene, CDR1 is SGDLS and CDR2 is YYNGEE. With 3 bases clipped from V and 7 bases from J, the junction kept 5 bases outside the gene matches. The CDR3 is 15 residues long. The CDR3 spells CASSGLAGVLNEQFF. CDR3 sequence (DNA): TGTGCCAGCAGCGGACTAGCGGGGGTTCTAAATGAGCAGTTCTTC.

This sequence joins TRBV29-1 and TRBJ1-2, with D uncertain. The germline CDR1 and CDR2 sequences are SQVTM and ANQGSEA. V lost 7 bases to trimming and J lost 8 bases, with 20 bases between them. The CDR3 is 13 amino acids. In DNA form, the CDR3 reads TGCAGCGCCCTCCTTCCCCGGGGTGAGGGCTACACCTTC. Translation: CSALLPRGEGYTF.

There are a few counts of this clone. The rearrangement joins TRBV15 to TRBJ1-6, with D unresolved. Trimming removed 2 bases at V and 7 bases at J, with 9 bases between. This CDR3 is built from 14 residues. The germline V gene encodes CDR1 LNHNV and CDR2 YYDKDF (reference sequence). This CDR3 is CATSRSTENSPLHF. Here the CDR3 DNA reads TGTGCCACCAGCAGATCGACGGAGAATTCACCCCTCCACTTT.

This clone was observed a handful of times. The chain is built from TRBV6-1 and TRBJ1-5; possible D gene TRBD1, 5 bases. Germline V lookup: CDR1 MNHNS, CDR2 SASEGT. There are 13 residues in the CDR3. Trimming stripped 4 bases from V and 5 bases from J, with 9 bases between. The CDR3 sequence is CASSGGGYQPQHF. The CDR3 DNA follows: TGTGCCAGCAGTGGGGGGGGTTATCAGCCCCAGCATTTT.

The chain combines TRBV28 with TRBJ2-7; 9 bases line up with TRBD1. V lost 8 bases, J lost 9 bases, and 8 bases stayed unmatched. The CDR3 sequence is 12 residues long. Germline-derived CDR1 and CDR2 are MDHEN and SYDVKM. DNA for the CDR3: TGTGCCAGCGGAGGACAGGGGTTGAGGCAGTACTTC. Translation gives CASGGQGLRQYF.

This clone has just one count. The chain uses TRBV4-3 and TRBJ1-2, with D possibly matching TRBD1 (6 bases). The CDR3 is 16 residues long. V was cut by 0 bases and J by 2 bases, with 13 bases left in between. Germline CDR1 LGHNA, CDR2 YSLEER. The CDR3 nucleotides are TGCGCCAGCAGCCAAGACTACAGGGAAATAAACTATGGCTACACCTTC. Translating it yields CASSQDYREINYGYTF.

The CDR3 sequence is CASSLRTGDTEAFF. CDR3 sequence (DNA): TGCGCCAGCAGCCTCCGGACGGGGGACACTGAAGCTTTCTTT. The chain links TRBV4-1 to TRBJ1-1; TRBD1 is a possible D gene (5 bases). The CDR3 length is 14 residues. Per germline, CDR1 MGHRA and CDR2 YSYEKL. The V end lost 4 bases, the J end lost 3 bases, and 12 bases lay between the germline ends.

This clone appeared once. The genes are TRBV7-9 and TRBJ1-1; D possibly corresponds to TRBD1 (5 bases). The germline V gene has CDR1 SEHNR and CDR2 FQNEAQ (reference sequence). The CDR3 loop spans 13 amino acids. V lost 4 bases, J lost 3 bases, and 9 bases lay in between. The CDR3 DNA follows: TGTGCCAGCAGCTCAGGAGGGGACACTGAAGCTTTCTTT. As protein: CASSSGGDTEAFF. The whole variable domain, remainder taken from reference TRBV7-9 and TRBJ1-1, is DTGVSQNPRHKITKRGQNVTFRCDPISEHNRLYWYRQTLGQGPEFLTYFQNEAQLEKSRLLSDRFSAERPKGSFSTLEIQRTEQGDSAMYLCASSSGGDTEAFFGQGTRLTVV.

The chain joins TRBV5-1 to TRBJ2-2; TRBD1 agrees at 7 bases. The CDR3 length is 16 residues. Looked up from germline, CDR1 is SGHRS and CDR2 is YFSETQ. V gave up 0 bases and J gave up 3 bases; unmatched junction bases: 5. CDR3 nucleotide sequence: TGCGCCAGCAGCTTGGGACAGGGTCCGGACACCGGGGAGCTGTTTTTT. Its protein is CASSLGQGPDTGELFF.

This sequence joins TRBV5-6 and TRBJ1-2, with 7 bases matching TRBD1. The J segment lost 0 bases and the V segment lost 4 bases, leaving 3 bases of the junction unmatched. Germline V gene sequence: CDR1 SGHDT, CDR2 YYEEEE. The CDR3 is 14 amino acids. CDR3 sequence reads: CASSQGQANYGYTF. As DNA, the CDR3 is TGTGCCAGCAGCCAAGGACAGGCTAACTATGGCTACACCTTC.

The CDR3 DNA sequence: TGTGCCACCAGCCGATTAAAGAGGGCGCCCCAGCATTTT. Residues: CATSRLKRAPQHF. The chain employs TRBV15 and TRBJ1-5; no reliable D call. Trimming cost V 5 bases and J 9 bases, with 14 bases left between them. Germline V gene sequence: CDR1 LNHNV, CDR2 YYDKDF (reference sequence). The CDR3 is made up of 13 amino acids.

The chain employs TRBV10-1 and TRBJ2-3; D gene unclear. The ends were cut back, 7 bases at V and 1 base at J, with 12 bases in the middle. The CDR3 length is 14 residues. Germline CDR1 and CDR2: WNHNN and SYGVQD (reference sequence). The CDR3 nucleotides are TGCGCCAGCATTATAGGCCGGGGCACAGATACGCAGTATTTT. Translating gives CASIIGRGTDTQYF.

This chain links TRBV6-5 with TRBJ2-3, with D uncertain. Germline-derived CDR1 and CDR2 are MNHEY and SVGAGI. The V end lost 0 bases, the J end lost 1 base, and 11 bases lay between the germline ends. The CDR3 runs 16 residues. CDR3 nucleotides: TGTGCCAGCAGTTACTCTCCGTTACGGGGCACAGATACGCAGTATTTT. As protein: CASSYSPLRGTDTQYF.

The chain recombines TRBV10-3 with TRBJ1-2; 8 nucleotides align to TRBD1. This CDR3 is built from 20 residues. V was pared by 0 bases and J by 5 bases, with 20 bases of the junction left unmatched. Germline V gives CDR1 ENHRY, CDR2 SYGVKD. The CDR3 bases are TGTGCCATCAGTGAGTCGACTCGGGTGGCAGGGGGCGGCGGCGGGTATGGCTACACCTTC. This sequence encodes CAISESTRVAGGGGGYGYTF.

The rearrangement joins TRBV6-1 to TRBJ2-5, with TRBD2 matching over 10 bases. This CDR3 has 15 amino acids. The V gene end was trimmed by 6 bases and the J gene end by 4 bases; junction bases not matched to a gene: 8. CDR1 is MNHNS and CDR2 is SASEGT in the germline V gene. CDR3 sequence: CASRDGTSESETQYF. The CDR3 DNA reads TGTGCCAGCAGGGACGGGACTAGCGAATCAGAGACCCAGTACTTC.

The CDR3 bases are TGTGCCAGTAGTATTGGGCCCGACAATTCACCCCTCCACTTT. Protein sequence: CASSIGPDNSPLHF. The chain couples TRBV19 to TRBJ1-6; no reliable D call. With 3 bases removed from V and 7 bases from J, the gap between germline ends came to 10 bases. CDR1 LNHDA and CDR2 SQIVND come from the germline V gene (reference sequence). The CDR3 totals 14 residues.

The chain couples TRBV5-4 to TRBJ1-2; D is perhaps TRBD1 (6 bases). Trimming removed 7 bases at V and 4 bases at J, with 17 bases between. This CDR3 contains 14 residues. Germline V lookup: CDR1 SGHNT, CDR2 YYREEE (reference sequence). The CDR3 sequence: CASAPPGQSYGYTF. The CDR3 DNA reads as TGTGCCAGCGCACCTCCCGGACAGAGCTATGGCTACACCTTC.

The rearrangement uses TRBV5-6 and TRBJ2-7; TRBD2 might be the D (5 bases). The length of the CDR3 is 15 residues. V shed 1 base and J shed 4 bases, with 15 bases lying between them. CDR1 SGHDT and CDR2 YYEEEE come from the germline V gene. This CDR3 reads CASSLLNGEVYEQYF. As DNA, the CDR3 is TGTGCCAGCAGCTTGCTTAACGGGGAAGTGTACGAGCAGTACTTC.

This clone was seen just once. This chain uses TRBV13 with TRBJ1-6; unclear D gene. Trimming pared 1 base from V and 2 bases from J, leaving 3 bases between. This CDR3 has 14 residues. Germline CDR1 PRHDT, CDR2 FYEKMQ (reference sequence). The CDR3 nucleotides are TGTGCCAGCAGCTTAGCAGCCTATAATTCACCCCTCCACTTT. Translation: CASSLAAYNSPLHF. Full variable domain (missing parts from reference TRBV13 and TRBJ1-6): AAGVIQSPRHLIKEKRETATLKCYPIPRHDTVYWYQQGPGQDPQFLISFYEKMQSDKGSIPDRFSAQQFSDYHSELNMSSLELGDSALYFCASSLAAYNSPLHFGNGTRLTVT.

CDR3 nucleotide sequence: TGCGCCAGCAGCCCCACCTTGACAGGGACTGAAGCTTTCTTT. Protein sequence: CASSPTLTGTEAFF. This chain joins TRBV5-1 and TRBJ1-1, with 7 positions matching TRBD1. The V gene end was trimmed by 4 bases and the J gene end by 5 bases; junction bases not matched to a gene: 8. The CDR3 runs 14 residues. Germline lookup yields CDR1 SGHRS and CDR2 YFSETQ.

This sequence joins TRBV6-4 and TRBJ1-2, with D possibly TRBD1 on 5 matching bases. From germline, CDR1 is MRHNA and CDR2 SNTAGT. CDR3 length: 11 amino acids. Trimming removed 5 bases from V and 7 bases from J, with 8 bases in between. The CDR3 region is CASSNGAGYTF. As DNA, the CDR3 is TGTGCCAGCAGTAATGGGGCTGGCTACACCTTC.

The chain links TRBV29-1 to TRBJ2-1, with D possibly being TRBD1 (5 bases). CDR1 and CDR2 from the germline V gene are SQVTM and ANQGSEA. V lost 3 bases and J 1 base, leaving 16 bases between the germline ends. There are 16 residues in the CDR3. CDR3 sequence reads: CSVEGLHGQSYNEQFF. The CDR3 DNA sequence: TGCAGCGTTGAGGGGCTCCACGGGCAATCCTACAATGAGCAGTTCTTC.

V usage is TRBV6-5 and J usage is TRBJ1-5, with D possibly matching TRBD1 (6 bases). V lost 5 bases and J lost 0, with 11 bases in between. Germline V gene sequence: CDR1 MNHEY, CDR2 SVGAGI. CDR3 length: 15 amino acids. The CDR3 nucleotides read TGTGCCAGCAGTCAGGGACATTATAGCAATCAGCCCCAGCATTTT. Translated, it gives CASSQGHYSNQPQHF.